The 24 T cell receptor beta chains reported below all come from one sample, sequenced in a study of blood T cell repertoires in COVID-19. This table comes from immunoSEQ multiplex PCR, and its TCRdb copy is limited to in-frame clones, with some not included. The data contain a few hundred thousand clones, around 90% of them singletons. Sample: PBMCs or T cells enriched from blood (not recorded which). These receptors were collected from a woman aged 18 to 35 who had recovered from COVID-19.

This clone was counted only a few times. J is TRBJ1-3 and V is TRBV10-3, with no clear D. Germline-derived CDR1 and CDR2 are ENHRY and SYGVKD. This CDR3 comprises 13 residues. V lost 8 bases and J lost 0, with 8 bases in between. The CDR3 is CAIGQDSGNTIYF. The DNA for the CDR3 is TGTGCCATCGGGCAGGACTCTGGAAACACCATATATTTT.

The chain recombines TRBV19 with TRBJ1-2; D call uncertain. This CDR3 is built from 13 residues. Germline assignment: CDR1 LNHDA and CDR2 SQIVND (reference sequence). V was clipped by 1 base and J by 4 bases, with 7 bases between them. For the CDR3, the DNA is TGTGCCAGTAGTATAGGAGAAGTCTATGGCTACACCTTC. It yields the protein CASSIGEVYGYTF.

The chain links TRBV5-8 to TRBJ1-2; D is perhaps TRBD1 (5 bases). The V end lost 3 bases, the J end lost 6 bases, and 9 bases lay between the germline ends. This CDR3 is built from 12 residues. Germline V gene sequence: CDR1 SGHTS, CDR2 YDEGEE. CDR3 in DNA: TGTGCCAGCAGCTACAGGAAGCATGGCTACACCTTC. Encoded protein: CASSYRKHGYTF.

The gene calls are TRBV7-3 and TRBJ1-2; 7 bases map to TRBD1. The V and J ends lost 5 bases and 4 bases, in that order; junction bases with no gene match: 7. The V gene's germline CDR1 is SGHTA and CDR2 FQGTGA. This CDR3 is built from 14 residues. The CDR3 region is CASSPQGGGYGYTF. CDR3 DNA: TGTGCCAGCAGCCCTCAGGGGGGCGGCTATGGCTACACCTTC. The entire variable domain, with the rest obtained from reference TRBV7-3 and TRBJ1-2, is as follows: GAGVSQTPSNKVTEKGKYVELRCDPISGHTALYWYRQSLGQGPEFLIYFQGTGAADDSGLPNDRFFAVRPEGSVSTLKIQRTERGDSAVYLCASSPQGGGYGYTFGSGTRLTVV.

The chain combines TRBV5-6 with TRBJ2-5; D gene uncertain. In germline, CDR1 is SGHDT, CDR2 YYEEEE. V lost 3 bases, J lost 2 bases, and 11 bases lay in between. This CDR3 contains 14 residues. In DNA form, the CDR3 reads TGTGCCAGCAGCTATTTAGGAGTACAAGAGACCCAGTACTTC. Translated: CASSYLGVQETQYF. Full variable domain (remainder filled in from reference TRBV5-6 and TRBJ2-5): DAGVTQSPTHLIKTRGQQVTLRCSPKSGHDTVSWYQQALGQGPQFIFQYYEEEERQRGNFPDRFSGHQFPNYSSELNVNALLLGDSALYLCASSYLGVQETQYFGPGTRLLVL.

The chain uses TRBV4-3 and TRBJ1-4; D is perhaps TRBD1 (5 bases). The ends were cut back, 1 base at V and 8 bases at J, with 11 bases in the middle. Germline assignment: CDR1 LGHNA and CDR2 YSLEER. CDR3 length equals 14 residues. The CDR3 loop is CASSQARGSEKLFF. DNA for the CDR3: TGCGCCAGCAGCCAAGCAAGGGGAAGCGAAAAACTGTTTTTT.

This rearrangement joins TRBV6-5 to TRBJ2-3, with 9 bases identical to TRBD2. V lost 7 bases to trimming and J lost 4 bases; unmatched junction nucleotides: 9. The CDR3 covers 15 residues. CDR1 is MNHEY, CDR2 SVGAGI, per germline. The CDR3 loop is CASISLTSGSDTQYF. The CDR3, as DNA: TGTGCCAGCATATCTTTGACTAGCGGCTCAGATACGCAGTATTTT.

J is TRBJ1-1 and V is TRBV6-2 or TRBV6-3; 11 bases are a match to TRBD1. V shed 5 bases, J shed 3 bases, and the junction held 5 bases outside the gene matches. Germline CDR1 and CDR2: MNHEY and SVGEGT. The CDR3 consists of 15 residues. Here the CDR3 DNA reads TGTGCCAGCAGTAGAGGACAGGGGGCGGACACTGAAGCTTTCTTT. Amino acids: CASSRGQGADTEAFF.

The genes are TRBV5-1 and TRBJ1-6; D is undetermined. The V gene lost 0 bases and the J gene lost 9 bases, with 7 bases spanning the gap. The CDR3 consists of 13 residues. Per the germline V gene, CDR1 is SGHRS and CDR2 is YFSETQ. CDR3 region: CASSLAPGSPLHF. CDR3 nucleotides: TGCGCCAGCAGCTTGGCCCCAGGTTCACCCCTCCACTTT.

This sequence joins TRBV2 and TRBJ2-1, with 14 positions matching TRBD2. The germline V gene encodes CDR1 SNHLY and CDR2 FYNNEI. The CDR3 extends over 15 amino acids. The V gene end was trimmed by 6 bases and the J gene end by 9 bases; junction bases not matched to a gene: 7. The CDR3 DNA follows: TGTGCCAGCAGAGAGGGACTAGCGGGAGCGGGTGAGCAGTTCTTC. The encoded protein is CASREGLAGAGEQFF.

Here the CDR3 DNA reads TGCAGCGTCCTGACTAGTGCTAGCACAGATACGCAGTATTTT. This codes for CSVLTSASTDTQYF. The chain carries TRBV29-1 and TRBJ2-3; D is perhaps TRBD2 (6 bases). Germline CDR1 and CDR2: SQVTM and ANQGSEA. Trimming took off 6 bases at V and 0 bases at J, with 13 bases between the two ends. The CDR3 is made up of 14 amino acids.

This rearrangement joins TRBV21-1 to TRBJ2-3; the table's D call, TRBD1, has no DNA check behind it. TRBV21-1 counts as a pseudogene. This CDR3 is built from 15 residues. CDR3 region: CASRETGRGTDTQYF. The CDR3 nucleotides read TGTGCCAGCAGGGAGACAGGGAGAGGCACAGATACGCAGTATTTT.

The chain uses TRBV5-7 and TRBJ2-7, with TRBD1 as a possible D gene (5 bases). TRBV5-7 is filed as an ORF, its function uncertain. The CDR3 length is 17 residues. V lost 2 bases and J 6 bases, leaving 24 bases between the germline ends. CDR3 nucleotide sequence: TGTGCCAGCAGCTTTCCGTACTACCTAAAGGGGCGGTGCGAGCAGTACTTC. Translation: CASSFPYYLKGRCEQYF.

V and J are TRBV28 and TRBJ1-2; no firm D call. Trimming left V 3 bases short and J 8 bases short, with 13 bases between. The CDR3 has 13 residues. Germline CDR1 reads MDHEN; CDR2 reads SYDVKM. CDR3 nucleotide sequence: TGTGCCAGCAGTTTGTACGGGGTTGAGGGCTACACCTTC. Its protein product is CASSLYGVEGYTF.

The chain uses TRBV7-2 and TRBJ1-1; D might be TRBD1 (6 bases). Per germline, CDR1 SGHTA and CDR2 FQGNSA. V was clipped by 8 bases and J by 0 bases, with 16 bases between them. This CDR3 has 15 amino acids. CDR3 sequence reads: CASALRGGVNTEAFF. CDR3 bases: TGTGCCAGCGCCCTAAGGGGGGGGGTGAACACTGAAGCTTTCTTT. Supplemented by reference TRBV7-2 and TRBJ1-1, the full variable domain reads GAGVSQSPSNKVTEKGKDVELRCDPISGHTALYWYRQSLGQGLEFLIYFQGNSAPDKSGLPSDRFSAERTGGSVSTLTIQRTQQEDSAVYLCASALRGGVNTEAFFGQGTRLTVV.

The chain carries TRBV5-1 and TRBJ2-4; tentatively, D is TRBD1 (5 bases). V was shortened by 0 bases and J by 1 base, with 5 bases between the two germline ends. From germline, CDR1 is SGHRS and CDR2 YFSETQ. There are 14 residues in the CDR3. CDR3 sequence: CASSLAGAKNIQYF. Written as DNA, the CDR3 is TGCGCCAGCAGCTTGGCAGGGGCCAAAAACATTCAGTACTTC.

CDR3 sequence (DNA): TGTGCCAGCTCACCCTCCGGGACAGGGGCAATTAATGGCTACACCTTC. It is translated as CASSPSGTGAINGYTF. This chain uses TRBV18 with TRBJ1-2; 10 bases agree with TRBD1. Germline CDR1 and CDR2: KGHSH and LQKENI. V dropped 3 bases and J dropped 6; count of bases not matched to a gene: 10. This CDR3 spans 16 amino acids.

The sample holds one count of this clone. This CDR3 reads CASSQDLVQGASYEQYF. CDR3 DNA: TGCGCCAGCAGCCAAGATCTTGTGCAGGGGGCCAGTTACGAGCAGTACTTC. This chain joins TRBV4-1 and TRBJ2-7; 8 bases map to TRBD1. Looked up from germline, CDR1 is MGHRA and CDR2 is YSYEKL. V trimming: 0 bases; J trimming: 4 bases; junction bases outside the gene matches: 11. The CDR3 consists of 17 residues.

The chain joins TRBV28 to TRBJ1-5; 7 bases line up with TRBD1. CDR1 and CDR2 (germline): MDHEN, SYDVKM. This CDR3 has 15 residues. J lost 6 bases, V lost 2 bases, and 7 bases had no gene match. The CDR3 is CASSLRQGGGQPQHF. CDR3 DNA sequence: TGTGCCAGCAGTTTACGACAGGGCGGAGGTCAGCCCCAGCATTTT.

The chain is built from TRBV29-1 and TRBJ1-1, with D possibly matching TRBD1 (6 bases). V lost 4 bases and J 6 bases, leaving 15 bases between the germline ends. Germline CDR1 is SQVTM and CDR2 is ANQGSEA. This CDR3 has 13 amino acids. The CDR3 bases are TGCAGCGTTGGGGGGGGCCTGGCGGCTGAAGCTTTCTTT. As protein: CSVGGGLAAEAFF.

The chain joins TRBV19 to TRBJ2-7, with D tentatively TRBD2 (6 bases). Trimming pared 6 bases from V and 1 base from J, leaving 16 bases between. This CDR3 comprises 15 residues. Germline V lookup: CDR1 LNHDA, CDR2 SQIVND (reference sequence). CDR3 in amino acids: CASRITGASSYEQYF. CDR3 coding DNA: TGTGCCAGTAGGATAACGGGAGCTAGTTCCTACGAGCAGTACTTC.

The chain's CDR3 is CASTPGGAFLETQYF. The CDR3 coding sequence is TGTGCCAGCACCCCGGGAGGGGCTTTTTTGGAGACCCAGTACTTC. V and J are TRBV27 and TRBJ2-5; TRBD2 matches 8 bases. Germline V CDR1 and CDR2: MNHEY, SMNVEV (reference sequence). V lost 7 bases and J lost 5; bases outside the gene matches: 12. The CDR3 extends over 15 amino acids.

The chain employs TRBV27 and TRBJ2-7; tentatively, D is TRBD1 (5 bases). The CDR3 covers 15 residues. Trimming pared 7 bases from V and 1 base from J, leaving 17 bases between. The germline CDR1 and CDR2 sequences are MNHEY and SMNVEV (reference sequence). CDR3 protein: CASTRALGVSYEQYF. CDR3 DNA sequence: TGTGCCAGCACCCGGGCGCTAGGGGTTTCCTACGAGCAGTACTTC.

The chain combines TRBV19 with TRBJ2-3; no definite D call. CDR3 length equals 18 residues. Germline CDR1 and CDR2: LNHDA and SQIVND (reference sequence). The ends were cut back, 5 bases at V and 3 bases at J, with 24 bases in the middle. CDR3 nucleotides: TGTGCCAGTAGTCCCACCCCCGGCTGGCCGGCGGCGACAGATACGCAGTATTTT. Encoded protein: CASSPTPGWPAATDTQYF.